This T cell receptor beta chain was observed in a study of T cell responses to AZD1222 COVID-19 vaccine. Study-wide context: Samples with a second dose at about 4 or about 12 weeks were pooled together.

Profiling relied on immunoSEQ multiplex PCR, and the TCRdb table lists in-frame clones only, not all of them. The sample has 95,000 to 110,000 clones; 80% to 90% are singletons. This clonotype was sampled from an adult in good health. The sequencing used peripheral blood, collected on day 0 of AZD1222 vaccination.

This chain's CDR3 is CASSYDPGTSGLAKNIQYF. As DNA, the CDR3 is TGTGCCAGCAGTTACGACCCCGGGACTAGCGGCCTAGCCAAAAACATTCAGTACTTC. The genes are TRBV6-2 or TRBV6-3 and TRBJ2-4; TRBD2 matches 11 bases. The CDR3 sequence is 19 residues long. With 2 bases clipped from V and 0 bases from J, the junction kept 9 bases outside the gene matches. Germline V gene data show CDR1 as MNHEY and CDR2 as SVGEGT.